The present TCR beta chain was sequenced within a study of graft-versus-host responses after intestinal transplantation. Study information: Each patient got anti-thymocyte globulin induction, then tacrolimus and steroids for two to four years.

The germline V gene has CDR1 SNHLY and CDR2 FYNNEI. The V and J ends lost 4 bases and 1 base, in that order; junction bases with no gene match: 1. The CDR3 is made up of 15 amino acids. Method: immunoSEQ multiplex PCR; TCRdb's copy keeps in-frame clones and lacks some. The profile shows about 40,000 clones, roughly nine tenths of them singletons. This sequence originates from a human patient who received an intestinal transplant, so some T cells may come from the graft donor. Here the sequenced sample was PBMCs, taken approximately 300 days after intestinal transplant. This chain uses TRBV2 with TRBJ2-2, with 9 nucleotides matching TRBD2. CDR3 nucleotide sequence: TGTGCCAGCAGTGTTAGCGGGGGGAACACCGGGGAGCTGTTTTTT. This encodes CASSVSGGNTGELFF.